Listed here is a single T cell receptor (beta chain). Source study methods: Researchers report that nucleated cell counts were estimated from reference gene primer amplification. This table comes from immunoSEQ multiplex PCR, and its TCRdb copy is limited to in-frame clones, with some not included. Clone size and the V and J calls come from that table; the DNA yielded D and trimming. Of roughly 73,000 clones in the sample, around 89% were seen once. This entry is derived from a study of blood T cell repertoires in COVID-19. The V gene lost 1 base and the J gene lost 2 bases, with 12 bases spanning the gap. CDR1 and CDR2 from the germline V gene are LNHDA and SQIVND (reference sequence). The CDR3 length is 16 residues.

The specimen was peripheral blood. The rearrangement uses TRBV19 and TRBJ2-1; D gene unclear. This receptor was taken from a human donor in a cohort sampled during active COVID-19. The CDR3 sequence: CASSIVPLYTYNEQFF. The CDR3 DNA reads TGTGCCAGTAGTATAGTCCCCCTGTACACCTACAATGAGCAGTTCTTC.